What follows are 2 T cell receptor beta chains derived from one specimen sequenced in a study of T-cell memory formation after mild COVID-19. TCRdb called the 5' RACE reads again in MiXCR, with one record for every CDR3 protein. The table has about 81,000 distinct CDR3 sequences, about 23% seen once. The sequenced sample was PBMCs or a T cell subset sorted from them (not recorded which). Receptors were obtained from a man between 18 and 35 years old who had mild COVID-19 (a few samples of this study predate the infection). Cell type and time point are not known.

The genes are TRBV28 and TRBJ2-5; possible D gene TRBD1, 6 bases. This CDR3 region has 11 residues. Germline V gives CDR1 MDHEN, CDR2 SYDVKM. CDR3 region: CDRVSQETQYF. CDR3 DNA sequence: TGTGACAGGGTCTCGCAAGAGACCCAGTACTTC.

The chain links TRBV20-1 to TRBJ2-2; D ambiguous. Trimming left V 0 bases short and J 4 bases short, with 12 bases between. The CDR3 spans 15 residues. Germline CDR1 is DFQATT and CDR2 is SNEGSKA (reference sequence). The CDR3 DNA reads TGCAGTGCTAGAGATCCGTTGACAATCACCGGGGAGCTGTTTTTT. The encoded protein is CSARDPLTITGELFF.